The T cell receptor (beta chain) under discussion was sequenced for a study of T-cell reconstitution after alpha-beta-depleted transplantation in children. Preparation of the TCRbeta library used unique molecular identifiers. From the PCR reads, TCRdb called clonotypes with MiXCR, one entry per CDR3 protein. The data show 44,000 or so distinct CDR3 sequences, with approximately 8.7% seen just once and 25% to 30% held by the top ten. The study's findings and limits: Where alpha-beta T cells came from about two months after transplant was reportedly several hundred expanded graft clones. T-cell counts and diversity at one year following transplant were attributed mainly to newly produced T cells. TCRbeta diversity was high at day 60 in some patients (a result of surviving recipient T cells and thymic progenitors).

With regard to this clonotype: Its antigen is undetermined.

Germline values: CDR1 DFQATT, CDR2 SNEGSKA (reference sequence). This CDR3 region has 17 residues. V was cut by 4 bases and J by 0 bases, with 19 bases left in between. The chain combines TRBV20-1 with TRBJ1-5, with D tentatively TRBD1 (5 bases). This clonotype was sampled from a male patient aged 2 to 10 who had a stem cell transplant for chronic granulomatous disease, so the T cells may come from the graft donor. Sequenced material: PBMCs, mostly from graft donor cells, taken 60 days after TCRalphabeta/CD19-depleted stem cell transplant. The CDR3 nucleotides read TGCAGTGCTAAGCGGTGGCAGGGCCAAGGTAGCAATCAGCCCCAGCATTTT. As protein: CSAKRWQGQGSNQPQHF.